This T cell receptor (beta chain) appears in the sequencing data of a study of human T cells and chemical hapten exposure. Whole-study context: Patients additionally received therapeutic doses of diphenylcyclopropenone on the scalp once a week, and this continued throughout the approximately 26-week study. Slight differences in pooled library volume were the main source of varying TCR yields across samples. Study results and limitations: Controls had significantly fewer large CDR3 similarity clusters than were formed by expanded TCRs.

TCRdb analysed the RACE reads with MiXCR anew, one entry per CDR3 protein. Of roughly 52,000 distinct CDR3 sequences in the sample, approximately 10% are singletons; the top ten hold 1.5% to 2%. This clonotype was seen only a few times. Its antigen is currently unknown. The CDR3 totals 18 residues. Unmatched junction bases numbered 11, after V lost 2 bases and J lost 2 bases. CDR1 is MNHEY, CDR2 SVGAGI, per germline. Regarding time point: patch test 1, 2 weeks after DPC sensitization. The treatment: therapeutic diphenylcyclopropenone sensitization with weekly scalp DPC. It was from unfractionated whole blood that total RNA was extracted. Each patch test followed a blood draw.

The chain links TRBV6-5 to TRBJ2-5, with 10 bases identical to TRBD1. The TCR comes from a woman aged 40 to 49 with alopecia areata. Some clones in this sample may be carry-over from other donors' samples. The specimen was whole blood, collected in connection with sensitization to the hapten diphenylcyclopropenone (DPC). The CDR3 is CASSYTILGTGEQETQYF. Here the CDR3 DNA reads TGTGCCAGCAGTTACACTATACTAGGGACAGGGGAACAAGAGACCCAGTACTTC.